These 2 T cell receptor beta chains were sequenced from one sample in a study of post-analysis software for immune sequencing data (dated by TCRdb to between 2014 and 2016). The investigation overall reported the following: Patients showed significantly higher frequencies than controls for roughly five TRBV segments, among them TRBV5-6, TRBV5-1 and TRBV20-1.

Antigens of these TCRs are unknown. The method behind the library was PCR. Sequencer: Illumina HiSeq 2500. To reduce PCR and sequencing biases, unique molecular identifiers were incorporated into the TCR beta cDNA libraries. TCRdb reanalyzed the raw reads on its own, using fastp at Q25 for trimming and MiXCR for clone calling, and kept in-frame beta chains. Entries that share a CDR3 protein sequence are merged under the most common genes and DNA. This sample comprises roughly 620,000 distinct CDR3 sequences, about 44% of them detected only once. Roughly 1.8% of the sample comes from the top ten. The material sequenced was blood. The receptors originated from a girl aged 5-17 years with multiple sclerosis.

This clonotype occurred a few times. The chain employs TRBV27 and TRBJ1-6; D call uncertain. In germline, CDR1 is MNHEY, CDR2 SMNVEV (reference sequence). V was clipped by 9 bases and J by 6 bases, with 9 bases between them. The CDR3 spans 12 residues. CDR3 nucleotides: TGTGCCAGGGGTCAGAGTAATTCACCCCTCCACTTT. Its protein is CARGQSNSPLHF.

The rearrangement uses TRBV7-9 and TRBJ2-5, with TRBD2 matching 8 bases. CDR3 length equals 16 residues. CDR1 and CDR2 (germline): SEHNR, FQNEAQ (reference sequence). V gave up 5 bases and J gave up 1 base; unmatched junction bases: 9. The CDR3 loop is CASSPRLAQRQETQYF. The CDR3 coding sequence is TGTGCCAGCAGCCCCCGACTAGCGCAACGCCAAGAGACCCAGTACTTC.